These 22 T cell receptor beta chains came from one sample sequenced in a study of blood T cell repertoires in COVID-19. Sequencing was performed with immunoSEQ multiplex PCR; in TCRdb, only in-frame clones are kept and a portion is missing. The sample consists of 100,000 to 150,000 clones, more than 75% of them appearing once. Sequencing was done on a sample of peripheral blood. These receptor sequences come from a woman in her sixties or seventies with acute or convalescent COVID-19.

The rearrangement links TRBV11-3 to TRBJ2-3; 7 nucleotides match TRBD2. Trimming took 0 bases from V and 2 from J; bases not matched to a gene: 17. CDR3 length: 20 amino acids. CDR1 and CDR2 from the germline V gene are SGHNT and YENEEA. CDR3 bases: TGTGCCAGCAGCTTAGATTGGGGCATAGATCCTAGCGGTCTCACAGATACGCAGTATTTT. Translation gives CASSLDWGIDPSGLTDTQYF.

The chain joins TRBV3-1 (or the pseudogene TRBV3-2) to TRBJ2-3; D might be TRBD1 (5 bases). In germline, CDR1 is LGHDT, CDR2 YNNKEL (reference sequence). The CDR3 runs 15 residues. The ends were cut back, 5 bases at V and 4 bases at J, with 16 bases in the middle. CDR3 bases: TGTGCCAGCAGCGACGACCAGGGAATGTCAGATACGCAGTATTTT. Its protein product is CASSDDQGMSDTQYF.

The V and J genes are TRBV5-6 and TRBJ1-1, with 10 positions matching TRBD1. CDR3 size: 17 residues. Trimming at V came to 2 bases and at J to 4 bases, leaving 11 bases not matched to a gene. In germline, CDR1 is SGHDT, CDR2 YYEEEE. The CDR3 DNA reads TGTGCCAGCAGCTTTGACAGGGGGCTCTCGTCGGGCACTGAAGCTTTCTTT. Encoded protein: CASSFDRGLSSGTEAFF.

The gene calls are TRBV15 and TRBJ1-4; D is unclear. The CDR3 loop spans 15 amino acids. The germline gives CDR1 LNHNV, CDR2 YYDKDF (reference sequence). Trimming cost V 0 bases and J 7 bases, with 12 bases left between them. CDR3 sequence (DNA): TGTGCCACCAGCAGAGATAGGTACGCGGCTGAAAAACTGTTTTTT. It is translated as CATSRDRYAAEKLFF.

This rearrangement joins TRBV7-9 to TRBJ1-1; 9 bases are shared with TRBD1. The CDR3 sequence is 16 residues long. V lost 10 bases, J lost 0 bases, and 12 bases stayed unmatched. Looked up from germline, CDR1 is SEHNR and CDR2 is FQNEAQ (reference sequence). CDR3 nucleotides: TGTGCCACCAGTACCGGGACAGGGCTAATGAACACTGAAGCTTTCTTT. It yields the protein CATSTGTGLMNTEAFF.

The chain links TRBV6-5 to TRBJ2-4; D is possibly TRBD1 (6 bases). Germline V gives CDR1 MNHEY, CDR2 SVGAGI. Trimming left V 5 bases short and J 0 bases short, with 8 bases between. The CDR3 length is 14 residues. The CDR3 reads CASSPGAAKNIQYF. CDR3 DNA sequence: TGTGCCAGCAGTCCAGGGGCAGCCAAAAACATTCAGTACTTC.

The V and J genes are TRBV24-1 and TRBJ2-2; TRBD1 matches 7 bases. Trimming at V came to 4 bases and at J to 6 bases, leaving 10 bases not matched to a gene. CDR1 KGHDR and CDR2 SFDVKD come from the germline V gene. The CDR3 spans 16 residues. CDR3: CATSDQGDSFPGELFF. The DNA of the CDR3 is TGTGCCACCAGTGACCAGGGGGACAGTTTTCCCGGGGAGCTGTTTTTT.

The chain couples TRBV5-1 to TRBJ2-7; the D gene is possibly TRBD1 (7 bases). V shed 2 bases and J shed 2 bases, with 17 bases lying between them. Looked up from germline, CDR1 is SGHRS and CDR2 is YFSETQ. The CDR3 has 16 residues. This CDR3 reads CASSFRQGGPPYEQYF. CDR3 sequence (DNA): TGCGCCAGCAGCTTTCGACAGGGAGGCCCTCCCTACGAGCAGTACTTC.

CDR3 amino acids: CASNPSGGGADTQYF. CDR3 in DNA: TGTGCCAGCAATCCGAGTGGCGGGGGGGCAGATACGCAGTATTTT. The genes are TRBV25-1 and TRBJ2-3; the match to TRBD2 covers 9 bases. J gave up 4 bases and V 7 bases, and 9 bases lay outside the gene matches. CDR3 length: 15 amino acids. The V gene's germline CDR1 is MGHDK and CDR2 SYGVNS.

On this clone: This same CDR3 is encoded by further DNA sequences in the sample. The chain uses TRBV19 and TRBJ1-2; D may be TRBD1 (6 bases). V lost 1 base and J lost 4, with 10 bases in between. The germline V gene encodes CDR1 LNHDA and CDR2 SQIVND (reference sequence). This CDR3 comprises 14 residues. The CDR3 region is CASSIGTVRYGYTF. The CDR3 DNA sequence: TGTGCCAGTAGTATAGGGACAGTTCGCTATGGCTACACCTTC.

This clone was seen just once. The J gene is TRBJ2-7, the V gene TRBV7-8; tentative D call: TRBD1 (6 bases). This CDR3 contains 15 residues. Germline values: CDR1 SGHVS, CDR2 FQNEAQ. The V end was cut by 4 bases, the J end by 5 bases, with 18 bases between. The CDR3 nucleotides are TGTGCCAGCAGCTCCCCTTGGGGGCTTTTCCACGAGCAGTACTTC. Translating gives CASSSPWGLFHEQYF.

The CDR3 loop is CASSQGRGGFYGYTF. The CDR3 DNA sequence: TGTGCCAGCAGCCAAGGGAGGGGTGGTTTCTATGGCTACACCTTC. The V call is TRBV3-1 (or the pseudogene TRBV3-2), the J call TRBJ1-2, with D possibly TRBD1 on 5 matching bases. The CDR3 spans 15 residues. Trimming stripped 1 base from V and 4 bases from J, with 13 bases between. Germline assignment: CDR1 LGHDT and CDR2 YNNKEL (reference sequence).

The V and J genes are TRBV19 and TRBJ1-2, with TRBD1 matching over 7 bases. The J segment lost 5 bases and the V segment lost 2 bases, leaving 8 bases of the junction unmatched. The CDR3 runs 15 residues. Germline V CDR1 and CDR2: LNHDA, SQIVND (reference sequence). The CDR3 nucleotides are TGTGCCAGTAGTATACAAGGGGGCGCGGAGTATGGCTACACCTTC. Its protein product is CASSIQGGAEYGYTF.

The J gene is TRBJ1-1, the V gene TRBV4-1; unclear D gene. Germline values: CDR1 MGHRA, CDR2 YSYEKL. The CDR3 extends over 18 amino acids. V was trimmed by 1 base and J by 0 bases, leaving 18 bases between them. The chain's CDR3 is CASSQGTVRTDLNTEAFF. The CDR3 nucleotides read TGCGCCAGCAGCCAAGGAACGGTCAGGACGGACTTGAACACTGAAGCTTTCTTT.

CDR3 nucleotide sequence: TGTGCCAGCAGCACCCAGGGTTCCTATGGCTACACCTTC. Translated, it gives CASSTQGSYGYTF. This chain links TRBV9 with TRBJ1-2; D is perhaps TRBD1 (5 bases). This CDR3 comprises 13 residues. Germline values: CDR1 SGDLS, CDR2 YYNGEE. V lost 4 bases and J 4 bases, leaving 11 bases between the germline ends. Together with reference TRBV9 and TRBJ1-2, the CDR3 gives the full variable domain: DSGVTQTPKHLITATGQRVTLRCSPRSGDLSVYWYQQSLDQGLQFLIQYYNGEERAKGNILERFSAQQFPDLHSELNLSSLELGDSALYFCASSTQGSYGYTFGSGTRLTVV.

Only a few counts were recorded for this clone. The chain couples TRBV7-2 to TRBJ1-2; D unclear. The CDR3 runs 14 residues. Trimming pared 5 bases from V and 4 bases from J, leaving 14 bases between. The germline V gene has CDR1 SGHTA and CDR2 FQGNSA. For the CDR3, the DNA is TGTGCCAGCAGCCCTGGAACAGTTATCTATGGCTACACCTTC. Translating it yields CASSPGTVIYGYTF.

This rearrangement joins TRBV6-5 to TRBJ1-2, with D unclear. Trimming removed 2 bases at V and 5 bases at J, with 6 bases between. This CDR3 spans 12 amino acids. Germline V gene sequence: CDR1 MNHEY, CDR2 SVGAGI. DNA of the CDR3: TGTGCCAGCAGTTACCGGGATTATGGCTACACCTTC. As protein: CASSYRDYGYTF.

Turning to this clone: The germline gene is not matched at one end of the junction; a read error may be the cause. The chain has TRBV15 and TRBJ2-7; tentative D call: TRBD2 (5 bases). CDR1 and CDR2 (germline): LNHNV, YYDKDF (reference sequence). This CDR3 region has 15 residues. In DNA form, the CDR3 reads TGTGCCACCAGCAGGGAGGTGCAGCCCGGGTACGGGCAGTACTTC. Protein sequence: CATSREVQPGYGQYF.

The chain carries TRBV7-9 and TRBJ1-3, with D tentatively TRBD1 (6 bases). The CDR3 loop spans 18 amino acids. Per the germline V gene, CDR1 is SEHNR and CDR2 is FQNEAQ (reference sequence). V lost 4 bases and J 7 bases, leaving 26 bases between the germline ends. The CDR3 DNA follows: TGTGCCAGCAGCTCTACTCAGTGGACAGACTTTTCCGGGAACACCATATATTTT. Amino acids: CASSSTQWTDFSGNTIYF.

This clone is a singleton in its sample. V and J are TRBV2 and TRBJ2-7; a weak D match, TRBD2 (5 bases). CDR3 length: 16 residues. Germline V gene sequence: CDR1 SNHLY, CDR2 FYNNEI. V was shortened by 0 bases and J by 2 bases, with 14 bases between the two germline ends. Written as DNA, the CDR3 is TGTGCCAGCAGTGAAGCGGGGAGAGGGCCAACCTACGAGCAGTACTTC. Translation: CASSEAGRGPTYEQYF.

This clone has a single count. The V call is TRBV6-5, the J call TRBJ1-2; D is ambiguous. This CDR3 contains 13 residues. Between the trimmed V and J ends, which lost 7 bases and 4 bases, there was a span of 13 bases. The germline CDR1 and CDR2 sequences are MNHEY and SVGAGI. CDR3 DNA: TGTGCCAGCAACCGGGGTTGGGGCTATGGCTACACCTTC. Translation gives CASNRGWGYGYTF.

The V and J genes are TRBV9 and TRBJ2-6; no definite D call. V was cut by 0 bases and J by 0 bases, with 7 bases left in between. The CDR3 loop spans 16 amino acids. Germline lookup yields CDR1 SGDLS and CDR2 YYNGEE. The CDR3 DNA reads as TGTGCCAGCAGCGTAGATTCGAGCTCTGGGGCCAACGTCCTGACTTTC. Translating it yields CASSVDSSSGANVLTF.